These 5 T cell receptor beta chains were sequenced from one sample in a study of CD8 T cells in ankylosing spondylitis. One entry per CDR3 protein results from TCRdb running MiXCR on the 5' RACE reads. Seen here are about 240,000 distinct CDR3 sequences, about 10% observed once, and the top ten hold around 6.5%. Source material: blood, either unsorted or a sorted T cell fraction (not recorded which). All receptors derive from a male donor with ankylosing spondylitis or in good health (not recorded which).

In its sample, this clonotype was seen many times. The chain couples TRBV5-1 to TRBJ2-1; 8 bases align to TRBD1. Germline V gene data show CDR1 as SGHRS and CDR2 as YFSETQ. V lost 3 bases, J lost 7 bases, and 6 bases stayed unmatched. The CDR3 has 14 amino acids. The CDR3 reads CASSSQGVGNEQFF. The CDR3 coding sequence is TGCGCCAGCAGCTCACAGGGGGTAGGAAATGAGCAGTTCTTC. Full variable domain (outside the CDR3, taken from reference TRBV5-1 and TRBJ2-1): KAGVTQTPRYLIKTRGQQVTLSCSPISGHRSVSWYQQTPGQGLQFLFEYFSETQRNKGNFPGRFSGRQFSNSRSEMNVSTLELGDSALYLCASSSQGVGNEQFFGPGTRLTVL.

V gene TRBV28 combines with J gene TRBJ2-4; 9 bases fit TRBD1. V was clipped by 4 bases and J by 4 bases; unmatched bases: 2. Germline V gene sequence: CDR1 MDHEN, CDR2 SYDVKM. The CDR3 has 14 amino acids. The CDR3 DNA follows: TGTGCCAGCAGTTCACAGGGGGCAAAAAACATTCAGTACTTC. This translates into CASSSQGAKNIQYF.

As for this clonotype: This may come from a read error, since a much larger clone is one base off. The chain has TRBV2 and TRBJ1-2; tentative D call: TRBD1 (6 bases). The CDR3 runs 17 residues. Germline assignment: CDR1 SNHLY and CDR2 FYNNEI. The CDR3 DNA is TGTACCAGCAGTAAAGTGGGCGGGGGCACTCTCCACTATGGCTACACCTTC. It specifies CTSSKVGGGTLHYGYTF.

The V and J genes are TRBV10-3 and TRBJ2-7; TRBD1 agrees at 7 bases. Trimming removed 0 bases from V and 3 bases from J; junction bases left unmatched: 5. The CDR3 covers 15 residues. Per the germline V gene, CDR1 is ENHRY and CDR2 is SYGVKD. CDR3 region: CAISESGDRSYEQYF. The CDR3 DNA sequence: TGTGCCATCAGTGAGTCAGGGGACAGAAGCTACGAGCAGTACTTC.

In its sample, this clonotype was seen a few times. Since a much larger clone is just one base distant, this may be a read error. The chain joins TRBV5-1 to TRBJ2-2; 7 bases are shared with TRBD2. The CDR3 is 17 amino acids. Germline V gene sequence: CDR1 SGHRS, CDR2 YFSETQ. The CDR3 DNA reads TGCACCAGCAGCGTCCTCTCCGGGACTACGAACACCGGGGAGCTGTTTTTT. It codes for CTSSVLSGTTNTGELFF.